This TCR beta chain was identified in a study of identical twins. Points from the study as a whole: Models predicted too little out-of-frame TCR alpha sharing in monozygotic twins.

TCRdb re-analysed the 5' RACE reads in MiXCR, keeping a single row per CDR3 protein. Altogether approximately 250,000 distinct CDR3 sequences are present, 6.5% being singletons, with the ten largest covering about 14%. This clonotype showed up many times. Its antigen is unidentified. The CDR3 consists of 15 residues. Germline loops: CDR1 SGHRS, CDR2 YFSETQ. V lost 0 bases to trimming and J lost 1 base, with 10 bases between them. The data also belong to a second study, concerning T cells expressing NK-cell markers. That work contributes: Among CD8+ T cells from several donors, dominant NKG2C+ clonotypes accounted for roughly 1.0-7.0%. The leading position in the CD3+CD56-NKG2C+ fraction of a few donors also went to these clonotypes.

The sequenced sample consisted of CD8+ T cells sorted from blood. The sequence was collected from a woman between 18 and 29 years old in good health. The chain carries TRBV5-1 and TRBJ1-1; D may be TRBD1 (6 bases). Written as DNA, the CDR3 is TGCGCCAGCAGCTTGGCGGGCAGGGGGAACACTGAAGCTTTCTTT. Its translation is CASSLAGRGNTEAFF.